The following is a TCR beta chain sequence with its context. The antigen remains undetermined. Germline CDR1 and CDR2: MDHEN and SYDVKM. The CDR3 runs to 15 residues. Trimming took 5 bases from V and 8 from J, leaving 16 bases between them. The source of the sample is a study of T cell responses to AZD1222 COVID-19 vaccine. The table came from immunoSEQ multiplex PCR; TCRdb's copy has only in-frame clones and leaves some out. In the table there are around 180,000 clones, roughly 90% of which are singletons. Study findings and constraints: Spike as a whole was targeted by vaccine-associated CD4 TCRs, dominant at 160-218 and 743-854.

The material was peripheral blood, obtained on day 0 of AZD1222 vaccination. The chain links TRBV28 to TRBJ1-6; D not certain. This sequence originates from an adult in good health. The chain's CDR3 is CASSPGPRRHSPLHF. The DNA of the CDR3 is TGTGCCAGCAGTCCCGGACCCAGGCGGCATTCACCCCTCCACTTT.